The source of this T cell receptor beta chain is a study of low-dose radiotherapy and immunotherapy resistance in tumors (dated by TCRdb to between 2021 and 2024). General notes on the study: Patients in Cohort 1 were given 0.5 Gy per fraction every 2 weeks, and the prescribed total PTV dose was 6.5 Gy. Patients took aspirin 300 mg orally once daily for four cycles, starting on cycle 1 day 1. The trial did not randomize participants into treatment groups. Patients were given nivolumab as a 240 mg flat dose every two weeks and ipilimumab at 1 mg/kg every six weeks, with both drugs delivered intravenously. The translational analysis covered eight patients: three from the first dose cohort and the first five from the second dose cohort. In Cohort 2, 1 Gy per fraction was delivered every two weeks, for a total of 13 Gy over 26 weeks. Cyclophosphamide 200 mg/m2 was given intravenously every two weeks, one day before each radiation and immunotherapy administration.

Superscript III and a set of TRAV- and TRBV-specific primers were used to synthesize first-strand cDNA, so that both TCRalpha and TCRbeta chains were covered. TCRs were amplified with Phusion for around 20 PCR cycles using a constant-region primer together with the adapter attached to the V primers. The isolated mRNA was amplified using the MessageAmp II aRNA Amplification Kit, with in vitro transcription performed for around 16 hours at 37 degrees C. The Dynabeads mRNA DIRECT Purification Kit was used to isolate the mRNA for TCR sequencing. A second roughly 27-cycle Phusion PCR added indexed Illumina adapters, and products were purified with AMPure XP beads. The original pipeline was this. Using custom Perl scripts, TCR sequences encoding the same protein were pooled, out-of-frame sequences were removed, and the abundance of each clonotype was computed. TCR sequences supported by only a single read were excluded from analysis. Shannon entropy, Gini index, clonality, richness, and the frequency of TCRs shared between repertoires were included as repertoire metrics. The public reads were reprocessed in TCRdb via fastp at Q25 and MiXCR, keeping in-frame beta chains. Identical CDR3 protein sequences are pooled into one entry, listed with their most common genes and DNA. In this record, the V and J calls reflect TCRdb's handling and not the investigators' own analysis. This sample lists thousands of distinct CDR3 sequences; 71% were detected once. The ten largest clones represent 9% to 14% of the sample.

The germline V gene supplies CDR1 ENHRY and CDR2 SYGVKD. V is clipped by 4 bases and J by 7 bases, and the sequence between their germline boundaries is 14 bases long. The cysteine opens and the phenylalanine closes a CDR3 of 14 amino acids. CDR3 DNA is the only sequence kept; it has 42 bases, read in frame from the first base. Donors were enrolled in RACIN, a single-arm phase I dose-escalation trial in which nivolumab, ipilimumab, aspirin, low-dose cyclophosphamide and low-dose radiotherapy were combined. Eligible patients had advanced, TIL-negative solid tumors. This clonotype was recorded a few times. The antigen it recognizes is unknown. There are no base qualities to consult, and no much larger clone falls within one base.

This receptor chain uses TRBV10-3 and TRBJ2-1; TRBD1 is a weak D gene call, 6 bases matching. The origin of this receptor is a human donor with advanced metastatic prostate, ovarian, gallbladder or colorectal cancer (not recorded which). This table probably holds off-target reads from a library built for another chain. In nucleotides, the sequence is TGTGCCATCAGTGGGACAGTGGGTGGGAATGAGCAGTTCTTC. It specifies CAISGTVGGNEQFF.